This T cell receptor (beta chain) originates from a study of blood T cell repertoires in COVID-19. This clone was recorded only once. Study members were between about 18 and 95 years old and lived in 20 to 30 US regions. Participants reported their clinical history, and cohort assignment relied on those reports. Before being deemed recovered, Cohort 3 donors had two negative PCRs, clearance, or symptom resolution. CDR3 length equals 15 residues. From germline, CDR1 is SGHRS and CDR2 YFSETQ. With 4 bases removed from V and 1 base from J, the gap between germline ends came to 11 bases. Clones were read by immunoSEQ multiplex PCR, and TCRdb kept only the in-frame ones, dropping some. The sample consists of over 300,000 clones, 70% to 90% of them appearing once.

This clonotype originated in a man aged 25 to 40 who had recovered from COVID-19. Sequencing used PBMCs or T cells enriched from blood (not recorded which). V usage is TRBV5-1 and J usage is TRBJ2-2; perhaps TRBD1 as D (6 bases). CDR3 loop: CASSLKDRNTGELFF. CDR3 DNA sequence: TGCGCCAGCAGCCTCAAGGACAGGAACACCGGGGAGCTGTTTTTT.